The 16 T cell receptor beta chains listed next were all sequenced from one sample in a study of shared clonotypes between healthy human individuals. The data were produced by immunoSEQ multiplex PCR, yet TCRdb's version contains in-frame clones alone and is incomplete. The table lists around 500,000 clones, 81% of them singletons. The sequenced material came from PBMCs. The receptors originated from a middle-aged woman in good health. Some clones in this sample may be carry-over from other donors' samples.

There are a few counts of this clone. This chain connects TRBV5-4 to TRBJ2-7, with 14 bases matching TRBD2. CDR3 length: 15 residues. The trim removed 3 bases at V and 6 bases at J, leaving 5 bases unmatched. Germline CDR1 and CDR2: SGHNT and YYREEE (reference sequence). The CDR3 bases are TGTGCCAGCAGCTCAGGACTAGCGGGAGGTCTCGAGCAGTACTTC. It specifies CASSSGLAGGLEQYF. Drawing the rest from reference TRBV5-4 and TRBJ2-7, the complete variable domain is ETGVTQSPTHLIKTRGQQVTLRCSSQSGHNTVSWYQQALGQGPQFIFQYYREEENGRGNFPPRFSGLQFPNYSSELNVNALELDDSALYLCASSSGLAGGLEQYFGPGTRLTVT.

This chain links TRBV29-1 with TRBJ2-1; D unresolved. With 6 bases removed from V and 9 bases from J, the gap between germline ends came to 9 bases. Germline CDR1 reads SQVTM; CDR2 reads ANQGSEA. This CDR3 region has 10 residues. DNA for the CDR3: TGCAGCGTCCAAGTTGGTGAGCAGTTCTTC. Its protein is CSVQVGEQFF.

This clone was detected only once. The chain links TRBV29-1 to TRBJ1-2; no reliable D call. The V gene lost 6 bases and the J gene lost 8 bases, with 13 bases spanning the gap. From germline, CDR1 is SQVTM and CDR2 ANQGSEA. The CDR3 totals 11 residues. The CDR3 loop is CSVWTEEGYTF. In nucleotides, the CDR3 is TGCAGCGTGTGGACCGAGGAAGGCTACACCTTC.

The chain is built from TRBV19 and TRBJ1-1; the D is unclear. Trimming shortened V by 0 bases and J by 4 bases, and 12 bases separated the two germline ends. The CDR3 spans 15 residues. The germline CDR1 and CDR2 sequences are LNHDA and SQIVND (reference sequence). As DNA, the CDR3 is TGTGCCAGTAGTATAGACTACCGGGCCCCCACTGAAGCTTTCTTT. Translating gives CASSIDYRAPTEAFF.

Of note for this clone: Within the sample, other DNA sequences also encode this same CDR3. The chain recombines TRBV30 with TRBJ2-5, with D possibly being TRBD2 (6 bases). The CDR3 totals 12 residues. Germline values: CDR1 GTSNPN, CDR2 SVGIG (reference sequence). V dropped 0 bases and J dropped 4 bases, with 6 bases sitting between them. The CDR3 sequence: CAWSVGGETQYF. The CDR3 DNA reads as TGTGCCTGGAGTGTCGGGGGAGAGACCCAGTACTTC.

The chain couples TRBV4-1 to TRBJ2-5; 8 nucleotides align to TRBD2. V gave up 4 bases and J gave up 1 base; unmatched junction bases: 2. Germline CDR1 reads MGHRA; CDR2 reads YSYEKL. CDR3 size: 14 residues. CDR3 amino acids: CASSRGLAQETQYF. The CDR3, as DNA: TGCGCCAGCAGCCGAGGACTAGCCCAAGAGACCCAGTACTTC.

The chain carries TRBV28 and TRBJ2-3; 7 bases line up with TRBD1. Germline loops: CDR1 MDHEN, CDR2 SYDVKM. The CDR3 is 16 residues long. J gave up 2 bases and V 6 bases, and 11 bases lay outside the gene matches. The CDR3 nucleotides read TGTGCCAGCAGGGGGCACCGGACAGGATACACAGATACGCAGTATTTT. It encodes CASRGHRTGYTDTQYF.

This chain uses TRBV7-3 with TRBJ1-1; 7 bases agree with TRBD1. V was clipped by 5 bases and J by 4 bases; unmatched bases: 4. Germline V gives CDR1 SGHTA, CDR2 FQGTGA. This CDR3 is built from 13 residues. Here the CDR3 reads CASSLGDSTEAFF. The CDR3 DNA is TGTGCCAGCAGCCTAGGGGACAGCACTGAAGCTTTCTTT.

This clone has just one count. The chain carries TRBV6-4 and TRBJ1-1; D gene uncertain. Germline assignment: CDR1 MRHNA and CDR2 SNTAGT. The V end lost 5 bases, the J end lost 1 base, and 20 bases lay between the germline ends. The CDR3 contains 17 residues. CDR3 sequence: CASSFLGPTAGNTEAFF. The CDR3 DNA reads as TGTGCCAGCAGTTTCTTGGGTCCCACGGCGGGGAACACTGAAGCTTTCTTT.

This clone was observed a handful of times. The rearrangement uses TRBV9 and TRBJ1-1; tentative D call: TRBD1 (5 bases). The germline gives CDR1 SGDLS, CDR2 YYNGEE. The CDR3 consists of 16 residues. The V gene lost 4 bases and the J gene lost 2 bases, with 18 bases spanning the gap. The CDR3 DNA follows: TGTGCCAGCAGCCCTCGGGACGGGGGAGGAAACACTGAAGCTTTCTTT. It codes for CASSPRDGGGNTEAFF.

DNA of the CDR3: TGTGCCAGCAGCTCCACCGGGACAGGGGGAGAGACCCAGTACTTC. As protein: CASSSTGTGGETQYF. This sequence joins TRBV11-2 and TRBJ2-5; 11 nucleotides agree with TRBD1. This CDR3 spans 15 amino acids. The V gene's germline CDR1 is SGHAT and CDR2 FQNNGV. With V trimmed by 4 bases and J by 4 bases, 5 bases remained unmatched.

This chain links TRBV28 with TRBJ2-2; the D gene is possibly TRBD2 (6 bases). V dropped 2 bases and J dropped 4 bases, with 20 bases sitting between them. Per germline, CDR1 MDHEN and CDR2 SYDVKM. CDR3 length equals 18 residues. The CDR3 bases are TGTGCCAGCAGTTTACCCCGGGGGACCTCAAACCCCACCGGGGAGCTGTTTTTT. This translates into CASSLPRGTSNPTGELFF. Together with reference TRBV28 and TRBJ2-2, the CDR3 gives the full variable domain: DVKVTQSSRYLVKRTGEKVFLECVQDMDHENMFWYRQDPGLGLRLIYFSYDVKMKEKGDIPEGYSVSREKKERFSLILESASTNQTSMYLCASSLPRGTSNPTGELFFGEGSRLTVL.

With respect to this clone: The likely explanation is a read error, given a far larger clone one base away. The chain carries TRBV2 and TRBJ2-5; D gene unclear. The closer fit of TRBJ2-7 to the DNA end suggests the J call may be wrong. CDR3 length: 14 amino acids. Germline V gene data show CDR1 as SNHLY and CDR2 as FYNNEI. CDR3 in DNA: TGTGCCAGCATGATGGAGCCTCGGGTCTACGAGCAGTACTTC. Protein sequence: CASMMEPRVYEQYF.

This chain uses TRBV7-9 with TRBJ2-1; no clear D gene. Trimming removed 1 base at V and 12 bases at J, with 7 bases between. Germline V gene lookup returns CDR1 SEHNR and CDR2 FQNEAQ (reference sequence). This CDR3 comprises 11 residues. CDR3 DNA sequence: TGTGCCAGCAGCTTAGATGAAAGGCAGTTCTTC. This gives the protein CASSLDERQFF.

The rearrangement uses TRBV5-1 and TRBJ2-5; D remains ambiguous. The germline V gene has CDR1 SGHRS and CDR2 YFSETQ. The ends were cut back, 0 bases at V and 5 bases at J, with 11 bases in the middle. CDR3 length equals 14 residues. For the CDR3, the DNA is TGCGCCAGCAGCTTGGCCTTGGGCCGCGAGACCCAGTACTTC. Translation: CASSLALGRETQYF.

About this clone: The sample contains more than one DNA sequence encoding this CDR3. The chain has TRBV18 and TRBJ2-5; maybe TRBD1 (5 bases). Trimming pared 1 base from V and 1 base from J, leaving 7 bases between. The germline CDR1 and CDR2 sequences are KGHSH and LQKENI. The CDR3 is 14 amino acids. In DNA, the CDR3 is TGTGCCAGCTCACCACGGCAGGGCCAAGAGACCCAGTACTTC. Encoded protein: CASSPRQGQETQYF. The full variable domain, rest sourced from reference TRBV18 and TRBJ2-5, is NAGVMQNPRHLVRRRGQEARLRCSPMKGHSHVYWYRQLPEEGLKFMVYLQKENIIDESGMPKERFSAEFPKEGPSILRIQQVVRGDSAAYFCASSPRQGQETQYFGPGTRLLVL.